The clone carrying this T cell receptor (beta chain) was found a few times. Its antigen is not known. Profiled with immunoSEQ multiplex PCR; TCRdb holds only in-frame clones, not every one. The table has fewer than 110,000 clones, roughly 87% seen once. Trimming cost V 1 base and J 5 bases, with 9 bases left between them. In germline, CDR1 is MGHRA, CDR2 YSYEKL. The CDR3 spans 13 residues. The data stem from a study of T cell responses to AZD1222 COVID-19 vaccine. Study summary: Pooled samples include second doses given at about 4 or 12 weeks. Study-level results: At 160-218 and 743-854, vaccine-associated CD4 TCRs were dominant, and they spanned spike. Vaccination with two AZD1222 doses was followed by a rise in Spike-specific TCR breadth and depth. Repertoires were sampled only after the peak T cell response.

The chain carries TRBV4-1 and TRBJ2-7, with D tentatively TRBD2 (6 bases). The source is an adult in good health. The sample here was peripheral blood, taken on day 0 of AZD1222 vaccination. The CDR3 region is CASSQGGGDEQYF. The CDR3 region has the DNA TGCGCCAGCAGCCAAGGGGGCGGGGACGAGCAGTACTTC.